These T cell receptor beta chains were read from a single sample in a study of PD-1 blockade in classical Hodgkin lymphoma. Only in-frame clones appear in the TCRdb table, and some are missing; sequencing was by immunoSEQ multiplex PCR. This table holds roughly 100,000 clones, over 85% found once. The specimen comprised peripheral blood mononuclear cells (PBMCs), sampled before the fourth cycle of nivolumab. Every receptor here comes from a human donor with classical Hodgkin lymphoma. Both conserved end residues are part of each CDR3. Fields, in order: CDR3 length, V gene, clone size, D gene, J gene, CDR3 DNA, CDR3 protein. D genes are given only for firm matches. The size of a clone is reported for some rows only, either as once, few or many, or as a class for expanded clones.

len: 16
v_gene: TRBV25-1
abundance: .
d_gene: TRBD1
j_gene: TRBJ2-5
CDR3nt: TGTGCCAGCAGTGAATGGGACAGGGGGGCTTTCGAGACCCAGTACTTC
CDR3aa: CASSEWDRGAFETQYF

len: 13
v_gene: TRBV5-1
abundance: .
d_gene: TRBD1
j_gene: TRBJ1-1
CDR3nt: TGCGCCAGCACCAGGACAGGGGCCACTGAAGCTTTCTTT
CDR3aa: CASTRTGATEAFF

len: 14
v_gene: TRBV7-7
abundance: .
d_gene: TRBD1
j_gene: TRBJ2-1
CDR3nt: TGTGCTAGCAGCCTCCGGGACAGTCACAATGAGCAGTTCTTC
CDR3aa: CASSLRDSHNEQFF

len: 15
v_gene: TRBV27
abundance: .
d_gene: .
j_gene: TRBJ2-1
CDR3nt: TGTGCCAGCACCGGAGGGGGGAGCCCCTACAATGAGCAGTTCTTC
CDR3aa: CASTGGGSPYNEQFF

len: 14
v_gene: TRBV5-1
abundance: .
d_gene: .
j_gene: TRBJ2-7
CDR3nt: TGCGCCAGCCGCCGGGACTCTAGCTCCTACGAGCAGTACTTC
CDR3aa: CASRRDSSSYEQYF

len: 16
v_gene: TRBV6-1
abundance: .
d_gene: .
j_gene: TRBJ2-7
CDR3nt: TGTGCCAGCAGTGAACCCCCCCCCGGGCAGCGCTACGAGCAGTACTTC
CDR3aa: CASSEPPPGQRYEQYF

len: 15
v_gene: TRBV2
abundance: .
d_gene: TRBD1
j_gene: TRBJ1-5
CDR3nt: TGTGCCAGCAGCTTGGACAGGGGGCTCTATCAGCCCCAGCATTTT
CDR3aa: CASSLDRGLYQPQHF

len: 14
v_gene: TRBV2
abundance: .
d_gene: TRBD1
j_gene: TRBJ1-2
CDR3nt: TGTGCCAGCAGGGGGGACAGTCTTTTCTATGGCTACACCTTC
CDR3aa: CASRGDSLFYGYTF

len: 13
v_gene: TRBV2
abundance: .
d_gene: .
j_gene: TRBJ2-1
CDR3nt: TGTGCCAGTGGGTGGACAGATTTCAATGAGCAGTTCTTC
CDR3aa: CASGWTDFNEQFF

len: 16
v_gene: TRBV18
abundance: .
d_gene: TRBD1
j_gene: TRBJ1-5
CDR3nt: TGTGCCAGCTCACCAGGATCGGACAGGGGGAATCAGCCCCAGCATTTT
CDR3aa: CASSPGSDRGNQPQHF

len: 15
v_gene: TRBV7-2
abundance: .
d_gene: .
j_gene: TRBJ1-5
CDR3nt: TGTGCCAGCAGCTTACTCGCACCAGGGGTTCAGCCCCAGCATTTT
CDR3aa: CASSLLAPGVQPQHF

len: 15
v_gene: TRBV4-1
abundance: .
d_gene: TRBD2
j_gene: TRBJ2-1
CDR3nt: TGCGCCAGCAGCCAATTGGGTCCTAGCGGAAATGAGCAGTTCTTC
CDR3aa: CASSQLGPSGNEQFF

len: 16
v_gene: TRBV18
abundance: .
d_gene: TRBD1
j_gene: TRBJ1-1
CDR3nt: TGTGCCAGCTCTGCGGGACAGGGAGGAATGAACACTGAAGCTTTCTTT
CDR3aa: CASSAGQGGMNTEAFF

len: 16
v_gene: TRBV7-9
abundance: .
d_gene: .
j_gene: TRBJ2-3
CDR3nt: TGTGCCAGCAGCTTAGAGGAGCGGCTAAGCACAGATACGCAGTATTTT
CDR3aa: CASSLEERLSTDTQYF

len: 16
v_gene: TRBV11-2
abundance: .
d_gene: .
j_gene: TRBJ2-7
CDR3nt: TGTGCCAGCAGCTTAGATCGTACAGGGTCCCTAATGGAGCAGTACTTC
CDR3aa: CASSLDRTGSLMEQYF

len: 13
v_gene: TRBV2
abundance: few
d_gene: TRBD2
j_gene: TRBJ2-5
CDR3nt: TGTGCCAGCAGTGGGGCTAGCGGGAAGACCCAGTACTTC
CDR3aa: CASSGASGKTQYF

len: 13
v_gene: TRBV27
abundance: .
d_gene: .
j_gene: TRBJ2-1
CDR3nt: TGTGCCAGCAGTCCTAGGTCCTACAATGAGCAGTTCTTC
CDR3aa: CASSPRSYNEQFF

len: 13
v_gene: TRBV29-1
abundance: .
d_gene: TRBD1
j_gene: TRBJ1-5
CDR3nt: TGCAGCGTACAGGACAGGGGATTGCAGCCCCAGCATTTT
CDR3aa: CSVQDRGLQPQHF

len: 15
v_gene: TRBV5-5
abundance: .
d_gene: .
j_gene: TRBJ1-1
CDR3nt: TGTGCCAGCAGCTTGGAAGAAGGACTGAACACTGAAGCTTTCTTT
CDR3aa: CASSLEEGLNTEAFF

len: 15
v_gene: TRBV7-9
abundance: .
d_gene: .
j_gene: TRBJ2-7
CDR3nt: TGTGCCAGCAGCTTATCTACTGGACAGTACTACGAGCAGTACTTC
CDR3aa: CASSLSTGQYYEQYF

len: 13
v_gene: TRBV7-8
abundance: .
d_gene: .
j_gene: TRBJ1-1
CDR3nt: TGTGCCAGCAGCTTCGGGCGGACCACTGAAGCTTTCTTT
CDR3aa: CASSFGRTTEAFF

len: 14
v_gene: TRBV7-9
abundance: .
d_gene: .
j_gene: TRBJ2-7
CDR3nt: TGTGCCAGCAGCTTCCTGGTCGGACCTTACGAGCAGTACTTC
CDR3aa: CASSFLVGPYEQYF

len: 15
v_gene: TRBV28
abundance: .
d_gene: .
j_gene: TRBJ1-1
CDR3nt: TGTGCCAGCAGTTTGGCCGACAGAATTTACACTGAAGCTTTCTTT
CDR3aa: CASSLADRIYTEAFF

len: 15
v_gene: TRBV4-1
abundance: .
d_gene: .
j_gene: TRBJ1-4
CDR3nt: TGCGCCAGCAGCCAAACGTCACAGGGTAATGAAAAACTGTTTTTT
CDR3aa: CASSQTSQGNEKLFF

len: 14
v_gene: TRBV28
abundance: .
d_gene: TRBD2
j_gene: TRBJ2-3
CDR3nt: TGTGCCAGCAGTTCCCGGGGGGTGGGGGATACGCAGTATTTT
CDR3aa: CASSSRGVGDTQYF

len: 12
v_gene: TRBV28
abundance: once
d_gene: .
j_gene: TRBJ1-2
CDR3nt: TGTGCCACCGGGGGACGGATGTATGGCTACACCTTC
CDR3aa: CATGGRMYGYTF

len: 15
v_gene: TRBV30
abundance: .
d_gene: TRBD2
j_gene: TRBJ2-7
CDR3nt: TGTGCCTGGAGTGTTCTGGGGGGGATCTCCTACGAGCAGTACTTC
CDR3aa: CAWSVLGGISYEQYF

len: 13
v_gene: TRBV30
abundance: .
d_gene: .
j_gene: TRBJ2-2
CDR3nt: TGTGCCTGGAGGGAGAGGGGGACCGGGGAGCTGTTTTTT
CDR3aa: CAWRERGTGELFF

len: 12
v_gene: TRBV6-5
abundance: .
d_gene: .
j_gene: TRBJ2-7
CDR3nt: TGTGCCAGCAGTTACTCTTCGGGCGAGCAGTACTTC
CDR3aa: CASSYSSGEQYF

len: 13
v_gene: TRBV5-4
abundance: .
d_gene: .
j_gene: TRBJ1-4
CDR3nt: TGTGCCAGCGGCTGGGGGGCAGGGGAAAAACTGTTTTTT
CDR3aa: CASGWGAGEKLFF

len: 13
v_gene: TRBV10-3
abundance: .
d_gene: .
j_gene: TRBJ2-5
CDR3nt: TGTGCCATCGGGGAGGTAGCGGAAGAGACCCAGTACTTC
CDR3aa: CAIGEVAEETQYF

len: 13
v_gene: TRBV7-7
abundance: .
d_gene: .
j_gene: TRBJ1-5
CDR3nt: TGTGCTAGCAGCCTCGACAGAAATCAGCCCCAGCATTTT
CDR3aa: CASSLDRNQPQHF

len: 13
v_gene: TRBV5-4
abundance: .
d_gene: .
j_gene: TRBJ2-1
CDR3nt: TGTGCCAGCAGCCGCACAGGAGACAATGAGCAGTTCTTC
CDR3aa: CASSRTGDNEQFF

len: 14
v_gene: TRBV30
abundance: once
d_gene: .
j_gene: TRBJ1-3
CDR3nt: TGTGCCTGGAGTGTGTTGGTTGGGGGAAACACCATATATTTT
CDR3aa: CAWSVLVGGNTIYF

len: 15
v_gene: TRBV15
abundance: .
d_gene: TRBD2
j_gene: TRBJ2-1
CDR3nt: TGTGCCACCAGCAGAGATGGTCGGGGGGTATTGGAGCAGTTCTTC
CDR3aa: CATSRDGRGVLEQFF

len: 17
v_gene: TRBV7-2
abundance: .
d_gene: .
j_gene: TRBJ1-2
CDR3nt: TGTGCCAGCAGCTTAGTTGGGGGCCCCTTGGCTAACTATGGCTACACCTTC
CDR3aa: CASSLVGGPLANYGYTF

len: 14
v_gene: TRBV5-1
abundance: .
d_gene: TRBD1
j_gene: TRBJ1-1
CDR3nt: TGCGCCAGCAGCCCCGGGACAGGGGACACTGAAGCTTTCTTT
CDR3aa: CASSPGTGDTEAFF

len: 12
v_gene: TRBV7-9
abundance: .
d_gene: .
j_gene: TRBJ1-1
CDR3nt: TGTGCCAGCAGCTTAGGGACGGCTGAAGCTTTCTTT
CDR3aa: CASSLGTAEAFF

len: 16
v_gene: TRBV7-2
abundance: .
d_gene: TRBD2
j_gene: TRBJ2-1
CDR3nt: TGTGCCAGCAGCCGAGGCGGACTAGCGGCCTACAATGAGCAGTTCTTC
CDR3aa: CASSRGGLAAYNEQFF

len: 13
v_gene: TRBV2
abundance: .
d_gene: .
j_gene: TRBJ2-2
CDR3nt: TGTGCCACCGCCTACAAGAGGGCCGGGGAGCTGTTTTTT
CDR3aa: CATAYKRAGELFF

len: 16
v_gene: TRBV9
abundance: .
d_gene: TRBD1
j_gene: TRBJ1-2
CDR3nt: TGTGCCAGCAGCCCCCGGGACAGGGGCCGCCACTATGGCTACACCTTC
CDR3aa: CASSPRDRGRHYGYTF

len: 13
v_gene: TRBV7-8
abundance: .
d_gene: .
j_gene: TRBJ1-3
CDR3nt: TGTGCCAGCAGCCCCAGTCATGGAAACACCATATATTTT
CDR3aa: CASSPSHGNTIYF

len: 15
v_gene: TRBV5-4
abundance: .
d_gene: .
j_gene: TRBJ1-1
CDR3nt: TGTGCCAGCAGCTTGTCGGACAGATTGAACACTGAAGCTTTCTTT
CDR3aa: CASSLSDRLNTEAFF